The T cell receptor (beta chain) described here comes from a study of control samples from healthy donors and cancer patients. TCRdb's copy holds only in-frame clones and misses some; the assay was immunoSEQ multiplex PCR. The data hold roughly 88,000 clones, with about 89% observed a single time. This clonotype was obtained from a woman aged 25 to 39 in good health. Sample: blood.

CDR3 nucleotides: TGTGCCATCAGTGAGTCCACAGGGAGTAACTATGGCTACACCTTC. Its protein is CAISESTGSNYGYTF. The chain recombines TRBV10-3 with TRBJ1-2; possibly TRBD1 for D (6 bases). Germline V gene data show CDR1 as ENHRY and CDR2 as SYGVKD. This CDR3 has 15 amino acids. Deletions cut 0 bases from V and 1 base from J, with 9 bases between.